One sample yielded the 32 T cell receptor beta chains listed below, sequenced in a study of post-analysis software for immune sequencing data. General observations from the study: Among five TRBV segments more frequent in patients than controls were TRBV5-6, TRBV5-1 and TRBV20-1.

Their antigens remain unidentified. The TCR beta cDNA libraries contained unique molecular identifiers. TCRdb re-called the PCR reads through MiXCR, storing one row per CDR3 protein. The data hold hundreds of thousands of distinct CDR3 sequences, with 55% to 70% observed a single time. Specimen: blood. All receptors derive from a girl aged 2 to 10 with multiple sclerosis.

On this clonotype: An end of the junction differs from the germline gene, which may be a read error. This chain joins TRBV12-3 or TRBV12-4 and TRBJ1-1; D uncertain. There are 13 residues in the CDR3. The CDR3 DNA reads as TGTGCCAGCAGCTTAGGGCAGAGCCCTGGAGCTTTCTTT. It codes for CASSLGQSPGAFF.

V usage is TRBV5-1 and J usage is TRBJ2-1, with 12 positions matching TRBD1. This CDR3 has 18 amino acids. The V segment lost 4 bases and the J segment 6 bases; nucleotides outside the gene matches: 14. Germline V gene data show CDR1 as SGHRS and CDR2 as YFSETQ. The CDR3 region has the DNA TGCGCCAGCAGCCTCGCATCCCCCGGGACAGGGGGCGGCAATGAGCAGTTCTTC. Its protein product is CASSLASPGTGGGNEQFF. Full variable domain (rest looked up from reference TRBV5-1 and TRBJ2-1): KAGVTQTPRYLIKTRGQQVTLSCSPISGHRSVSWYQQTPGQGLQFLFEYFSETQRNKGNFPGRFSGRQFSNSRSEMNVSTLELGDSALYLCASSLASPGTGGGNEQFFGPGTRLTVL.

This clonotype was found a few times. CDR3 sequence reads: CASSGDGRFPQHF. CDR3 DNA: TGTGCCAGCAGCGGGGACGGTAGATTTCCCCAGCATTTT. The chain recombines TRBV9 with TRBJ1-5, with D possibly being TRBD1 (5 bases). Trimming removed 3 bases from V and 10 bases from J, with 14 bases in between. The CDR3 extends over 13 amino acids. Looked up from germline, CDR1 is SGDLS and CDR2 is YYNGEE.

The chain employs TRBV7-9 and TRBJ2-7; D is possibly TRBD2 (5 bases). CDR3 length: 15 amino acids. Germline values: CDR1 SEHNR, CDR2 FQNEAQ (reference sequence). The ends were cut back, 5 bases at V and 3 bases at J, with 17 bases in the middle. This chain's CDR3 is CASSPPFGVGYEQYF. CDR3 sequence (DNA): TGTGCCAGCAGCCCCCCATTCGGGGTAGGCTACGAGCAGTACTTC.

Here the CDR3 reads CASSLSKGGVQETQYF. In nucleotides, the CDR3 is TGCGCCAGCAGCTTAAGCAAAGGGGGGGTACAAGAGACCCAGTACTTC. The chain employs TRBV5-1 and TRBJ2-5; D perhaps matches TRBD2 (7 bases). V lost 2 bases to trimming and J lost 2 bases, with 16 bases between them. Germline V gene data show CDR1 as SGHRS and CDR2 as YFSETQ. The CDR3 contains 16 residues.

The chain joins TRBV29-1 to TRBJ2-3, with TRBD2 matching over 7 bases. V was clipped by 4 bases and J by 1 base; unmatched bases: 8. Germline V CDR1 and CDR2: SQVTM, ANQGSEA. CDR3 length equals 15 residues. The CDR3 region has the DNA TGCAGCGTTGGGGAGGGATTTCCCCGCACAGATACGCAGTATTTT. Protein product: CSVGEGFPRTDTQYF.

The rearrangement uses TRBV6-5 and TRBJ1-1; no firm D call. Germline CDR1 MNHEY, CDR2 SVGAGI. This CDR3 comprises 15 residues. Deletions cut 0 bases from V and 1 base from J, with 9 bases between. The CDR3 DNA reads TGTGCCAGCAGTTACTCGGGAGTCCGGAACACTGAAGCTTTCTTT. Encoded protein: CASSYSGVRNTEAFF.

V usage is TRBV9 and J usage is TRBJ2-1; a possible D gene is TRBD1 (5 bases). The germline CDR1 and CDR2 sequences are SGDLS and YYNGEE. The ends were cut back, 6 bases at V and 9 bases at J, with 16 bases in the middle. This CDR3 comprises 13 residues. The CDR3 DNA reads TGTGCCAGCAATGAGATACATCAGGGTGAGCAGTTCTTC. It specifies CASNEIHQGEQFF.

The sample holds one count of this clonotype. The gene calls are TRBV29-1 and TRBJ2-4; 11 bases are shared with TRBD1. The assigned J gene may be wrong: the sequence end matches TRBJ2-7 better. CDR3 length equals 13 residues. Germline CDR1 SQVTM, CDR2 ANQGSEA. In DNA, the CDR3 is TGCAGCGCGGTAGGACAGGGGGCTTACGAGCAGTACTTC. Translating it yields CSAVGQGAYEQYF.

This clonotype was seen only a few times. This rearrangement joins TRBV15 to TRBJ2-1, with D maybe TRBD2 (5 bases). The V end was cut by 0 bases, the J end by 6 bases, with 9 bases between. Germline loops: CDR1 LNHNV, CDR2 YYDKDF (reference sequence). The CDR3 is 14 amino acids. CDR3 DNA: TGTGCCACCAGCAGAGATCGGGGTCCCAATGAGCAGTTCTTC. This encodes CATSRDRGPNEQFF.

This chain connects TRBV7-8 to TRBJ2-1; D may be TRBD2 (6 bases). Germline lookup yields CDR1 SGHVS and CDR2 FQNEAQ. This CDR3 is built from 18 residues. Between the trimmed V and J ends, which lost 2 bases and 1 base, there was a span of 18 bases. The CDR3 protein is CASSLRSGLRESYNEQFF. CDR3 DNA sequence: TGTGCCAGCAGCTTACGATCGGGACTGAGAGAATCCTACAATGAGCAGTTCTTC. The full variable domain, completed using reference TRBV7-8 and TRBJ2-1, is GAGVSQSPRYKVAKRGQDVALRCDPISGHVSLFWYQQALGQGPEFLTYFQNEAQLDKSGLPSDRFFAERPEGSVSTLKIQRTQQEDSAVYLCASSLRSGLRESYNEQFFGPGTRLTVL.

The CDR3 sequence is CASSQDWPGRDLAKNIQYF. CDR3 in DNA: TGTGCCAGCAGCCAAGATTGGCCCGGGCGGGACTTAGCCAAAAACATTCAGTACTTC. This chain connects TRBV14 to TRBJ2-4, with TRBD2 as a possible D gene (6 bases). This CDR3 has 19 residues. V was clipped by 0 bases and J by 0 bases, with 18 bases between them. Germline CDR1 SGHDN, CDR2 FVKESK.

CDR3 nucleotide sequence: TGTGCCAGCAGCAACGGACAGGGGGCCTACGAGCAGTACTTC. It encodes CASSNGQGAYEQYF. The gene calls are TRBV7-9 and TRBJ2-5, with 10 bases that match TRBD1. With the DNA end fitting TRBJ2-7 better, the J assignment may be wrong. The CDR3 runs to 14 residues. The germline V gene encodes CDR1 SEHNR and CDR2 FQNEAQ (reference sequence).

CDR3 DNA sequence: TGCGCCAGCAGCCAAGAGGGACAGCTCTATGGCTACACCTTC. This codes for CASSQEGQLYGYTF. This sequence joins TRBV4-3 and TRBJ1-2; 7 bases are shared with TRBD1. There are 14 residues in the CDR3. The germline V gene encodes CDR1 LGHNA and CDR2 YSLEER. The junction had 2 bases not matched to a gene; V was cut back by 0 bases and J by 4 bases.

The CDR3 reads CASSASMGFRTDTQYF. The CDR3 nucleotides are TGTGCCAGCAGTGCGTCTATGGGGTTCCGAACAGATACGCAGTATTTT. The rearrangement joins TRBV6-1 to TRBJ2-3; D not certain. CDR3 length: 16 residues. Germline assignment: CDR1 MNHNS and CDR2 SASEGT. V lost 4 bases and J lost 3, with 17 bases in between.

The chain is built from TRBV20-1 and TRBJ2-1; no firm D call. Germline V gene sequence: CDR1 DFQATT, CDR2 SNEGSKA (reference sequence). This CDR3 contains 11 residues. The CDR3 coding sequence is TGCGGCCAAGGGTCCTACAATGAGCAGTTCTTC. This sequence encodes CGQGSYNEQFF.

This chain connects TRBV6-5 to TRBJ2-3, with 7 bases fitting TRBD1. This CDR3 is 14 amino acids long. Trimming took 6 bases from V and 0 from J; bases not matched to a gene: 3. Germline V gives CDR1 MNHEY, CDR2 SVGAGI. CDR3 residues: CASSGTVSTDTQYF. In DNA form, the CDR3 reads TGTGCCAGCAGCGGGACAGTCAGCACAGATACGCAGTATTTT.

The genes are TRBV5-5 and TRBJ2-3, with no clear D. With 4 bases removed from V and 0 bases from J, the gap between germline ends came to 15 bases. Germline CDR1 SGHKS, CDR2 YYEKEE (reference sequence). This CDR3 has 16 residues. CDR3 nucleotides: TGTGCCAGCAGCCCCCGCCCCGCGACTAGCACAGATACGCAGTATTTT. Its protein is CASSPRPATSTDTQYF.

The chain links TRBV5-1 to TRBJ2-5, with TRBD1 identical over 7 bases. Germline assignment: CDR1 SGHRS and CDR2 YFSETQ. The CDR3 has 18 amino acids. With V trimmed by 0 bases and J by 3 bases, 14 bases remained unmatched. The CDR3 coding sequence is TGCGCCAGCAGCTTGGGAGGCGCAGGGGGTCTCCCAAAAGAGACCCAGTACTTC. Residues: CASSLGGAGGLPKETQYF.

The chain uses TRBV7-2 and TRBJ2-3; 8 nucleotides agree with TRBD2. V was clipped by 3 bases and J by 1 base; unmatched bases: 6. Germline V gene lookup returns CDR1 SGHTA and CDR2 FQGNSA. The CDR3 has 16 residues. CDR3 region: CASSLAGGAGTDTQYF. CDR3 nucleotide sequence: TGTGCCAGCAGCTTGGCCGGGGGGGCCGGCACAGATACGCAGTATTTT.

There are a few counts of this clonotype. This chain joins TRBV7-9 and TRBJ2-1, with 11 bases lining up with TRBD1. Germline-derived CDR1 and CDR2 are SEHNR and FQNEAQ (reference sequence). Losses at the gene ends were 6 bases for V and 4 bases for J; bases not matched to a gene: 5. The CDR3 is 15 amino acids. The CDR3 DNA is TGTGCCAGCAGGCCGGACAGGGGGCAGTACAATGAGCAGTTCTTC. Residues: CASRPDRGQYNEQFF.

The V and J genes are TRBV5-1 and TRBJ2-1; TRBD2 aligns across 14 bases. The CDR3 has 19 residues. In germline, CDR1 is SGHRS, CDR2 YFSETQ. Trimming took 3 bases from V and 8 from J; bases not matched to a gene: 16. Here the CDR3 DNA reads TGCGCCAGCAGCTCTCCGGGACAGGGGACTAGCGGGAGCCTCGATGAGCAGTTCTTC. It encodes CASSSPGQGTSGSLDEQFF. The whole variable domain, remainder taken from reference TRBV5-1 and TRBJ2-1, is KAGVTQTPRYLIKTRGQQVTLSCSPISGHRSVSWYQQTPGQGLQFLFEYFSETQRNKGNFPGRFSGRQFSNSRSEMNVSTLELGDSALYLCASSSPGQGTSGSLDEQFFGPGTRLTVL.

This clonotype was found once. This rearrangement joins TRBV20-1 to TRBJ2-4; D may be TRBD1 (8 bases). Germline-derived CDR1 and CDR2 are DFQATT and SNEGSKA (reference sequence). There are 19 residues in the CDR3. V dropped 1 base and J dropped 0 bases, with 22 bases sitting between them. CDR3 amino acids: CSARVSGGGGPGAKNIQYF. The CDR3 DNA is TGCAGTGCTAGAGTCTCAGGGGGCGGGGGCCCCGGAGCCAAAAACATTCAGTACTTC.

This clonotype was seen only a few times. The J gene is TRBJ2-6, the V gene TRBV11-2; D is uncertain. Germline loops: CDR1 SGHAT, CDR2 FQNNGV. V was pared by 2 bases and J by 0 bases, with 8 bases between. The CDR3 is 16 residues long. The DNA for the CDR3 is TGTGCCAGCAGCTTAAACCAGATCTCTGGGGCCAACGTCCTGACTTTC. Translating gives CASSLNQISGANVLTF. The full variable domain, completed using reference TRBV11-2 and TRBJ2-6, is EAGVAQSPRYKIIEKRQSVAFWCNPISGHATLYWYQQILGQGPKLLIQFQNNGVVDDSQLPKDRFSAERLKGVDSTLKIQPAKLEDSAVYLCASSLNQISGANVLTFGAGSRLTVL.

V and J are TRBV10-3 and TRBJ2-1, with no clear D. The CDR3 runs 12 residues. The V gene's germline CDR1 is ENHRY and CDR2 SYGVKD. The germline V and J ends were trimmed by 9 bases and 2 bases, with 8 bases remaining between them. In DNA, the CDR3 is TGTGCCATAGGGTTCACCTACAATGAGCAGTTCTTC. Residues: CAIGFTYNEQFF.

This clonotype was picked up a small number of times. The rearrangement links TRBV3-1 to TRBJ2-1; 9 nucleotides agree with TRBD2. Germline V gene data show CDR1 as LGHDT and CDR2 as YNNKEL (reference sequence). The CDR3 is 16 amino acids. J gave up 4 bases and V 6 bases, and 10 bases lay outside the gene matches. The CDR3: CASRTSSGTTYNEQFF. The CDR3 DNA follows: TGTGCCAGCAGGACCTCTAGCGGGACGACTTACAATGAGCAGTTCTTC.

The sample holds one count of this clonotype. The rearrangement joins TRBV25-1 to TRBJ2-3, with 8 bases matching TRBD1. The germline V gene encodes CDR1 MGHDK and CDR2 SYGVNS. The CDR3 spans 14 residues. The trim removed 4 bases at V and 6 bases at J, leaving 6 bases unmatched. The CDR3 DNA sequence: TGTGCCAGCAGTGCCCTGGACAGGGATGATACGCAGTATTTT. Its translation is CASSALDRDDTQYF.

This clonotype was counted between two and nine times. The V call is TRBV4-1, the J call TRBJ2-5; D call uncertain. The CDR3 is made up of 15 amino acids. The V and J ends lost 4 bases and 0 bases respectively, with 12 bases between them. Germline V lookup: CDR1 MGHRA, CDR2 YSYEKL. CDR3 in DNA: TGCGCCAGCAGCCTAATAGAACAATACCAAGAGACCCAGTACTTC. Translated: CASSLIEQYQETQYF.

J is TRBJ2-5 and V is TRBV5-5; the D gene is possibly TRBD2 (5 bases). CDR1 is SGHKS and CDR2 is YYEKEE in the germline V gene (reference sequence). The CDR3 extends over 14 amino acids. V dropped 3 bases and J dropped 5 bases, with 14 bases sitting between them. This CDR3 reads CASSSSSPGETQYF. CDR3 sequence (DNA): TGTGCCAGCAGCTCTTCTAGCCCCGGGGAGACCCAGTACTTC.

This clonotype was seen more than once but under ten times. V usage is TRBV4-3 and J usage is TRBJ1-2; maybe TRBD1 (5 bases). CDR1 is LGHNA and CDR2 is YSLEER in the germline V gene. V dropped 8 bases and J dropped 8 bases, with 30 bases sitting between them. The CDR3 consists of 17 residues. CDR3 sequence reads: CASATLPGQGSKEGYTF. As DNA, the CDR3 is TGCGCCAGCGCTACTCTACCCGGGCAGGGATCAAAAGAGGGCTACACCTTC.

The chain is built from TRBV5-5 and TRBJ1-2, with D unresolved. The CDR3 is 15 amino acids. Per the germline V gene, CDR1 is SGHKS and CDR2 is YYEKEE (reference sequence). The germline V and J ends were trimmed by 1 base and 5 bases, with 15 bases remaining between them. This CDR3 reads CASSLFFGPIYGYTF. CDR3 coding DNA: TGTGCCAGCAGCTTGTTCTTTGGGCCGATATATGGCTACACCTTC.

The chain uses TRBV28 and TRBJ2-4, with unresolved D. V lost 4 bases, J lost 0 bases, and 13 bases lay in between. The germline CDR1 and CDR2 sequences are MDHEN and SYDVKM. The CDR3 covers 16 residues. The CDR3 DNA sequence: TGTGCCAGCAGTTCAAGGACGTTTCTAGCCAAAAACATTCAGTACTTC. The encoded protein is CASSSRTFLAKNIQYF.